This entry features one T cell receptor (beta chain) sequence. The data stem from a study of blood T cell repertoires in COVID-19. At the level of the study: The United States, Italy and Spain were the sources of the acute and convalescent COVID-19 samples. T cells, B-cell-depleted T cells, or PBMCs provided the cDNA or gDNA that served as material.

This CDR3 has 14 amino acids. V was clipped by 3 bases and J by 9 bases; unmatched bases: 12. Germline assignment: CDR1 DFQATT and CDR2 SNEGSKA (reference sequence). In the original processing: Estimation of nucleated cell counts was performed using reference gene primer amplification. Repertoires were generated with immunoSEQ multiplex PCR, while TCRdb's copy carries only in-frame clones and drops some. The DNA was the basis for D and trimming; V, J and clone size are from that table. This sample has around 230,000 clones; approximately 90% occur once, and the top ten carry 7.2%. Sequencing was carried out using peripheral blood. The source is a man in his 60s who had recovered from COVID-19. The chain carries TRBV20-1 and TRBJ2-7; TRBD2 matches 9 bases. CDR3 residues: CSASAGGQVKGQYF. CDR3 bases: TGCAGTGCTAGTGCGGGGGGGCAGGTCAAGGGGCAGTACTTC.